This TCR beta chain derives from a study of blood T cell repertoires in COVID-19. This table comes from immunoSEQ multiplex PCR, and its TCRdb copy is limited to in-frame clones, with some not included. The sample has some 270,000 clones; under 95% are singletons. The germline V gene encodes CDR1 SEHNR and CDR2 FQNEAQ (reference sequence). After removal of 4 bases from V and 7 bases from J, the junction contained 10 bases not matched to a gene. The CDR3 length is 15 residues. This TCR derives from a man aged 40-55 years who had been exposed to COVID-19. The specimen sequenced was PBMCs or T cells enriched from blood (not recorded which). V and J are TRBV7-9 and TRBJ2-1, with 7 bases matching TRBD2. The CDR3: CASSSSGTTPNEQFF. The CDR3 DNA reads TGTGCCAGCAGCTCATCCGGGACTACGCCAAATGAGCAGTTCTTC.